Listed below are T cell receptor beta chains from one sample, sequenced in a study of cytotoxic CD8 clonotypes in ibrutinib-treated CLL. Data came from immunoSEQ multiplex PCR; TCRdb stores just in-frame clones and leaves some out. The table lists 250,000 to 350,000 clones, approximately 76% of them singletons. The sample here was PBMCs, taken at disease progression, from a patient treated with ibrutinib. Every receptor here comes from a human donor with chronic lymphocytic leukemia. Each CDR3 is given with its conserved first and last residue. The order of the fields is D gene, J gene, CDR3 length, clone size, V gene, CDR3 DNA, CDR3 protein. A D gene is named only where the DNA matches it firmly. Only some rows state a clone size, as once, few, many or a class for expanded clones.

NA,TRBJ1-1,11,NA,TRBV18,TGTGCCAGCTCACTCGGGGCTGAAGCTTTCTTT,CASSLGAEAFF
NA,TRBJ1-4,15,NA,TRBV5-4,TGTGCCAGCAGCTTGTCGGGAGGGTTTAATGAAAAACTGTTTTTT,CASSLSGGFNEKLFF
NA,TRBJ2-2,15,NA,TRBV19,TGTGCCAGTAGTGTGGGCCACATATCAGCCGGGGAGCTGTTTTTT,CASSVGHISAGELFF
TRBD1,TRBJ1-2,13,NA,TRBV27,TGTGCCAGCAGGTCGACAGGGGACTATGGCTACACCTTC,CASRSTGDYGYTF
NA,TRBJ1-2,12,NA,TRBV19,TGTGCCAGTAAATATCGGGGTAGAGGCTACACCTTC,CASKYRGRGYTF
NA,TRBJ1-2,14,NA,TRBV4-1,TGCGCCAGCAGCATTACAGGGATAGACTATGGCTACACCTTC,CASSITGIDYGYTF
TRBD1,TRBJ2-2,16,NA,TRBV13,TGTGCCAGCAGCTTAAGGGGGCCGACGAACACCGGGGAGCTGTTTTTT,CASSLRGPTNTGELFF
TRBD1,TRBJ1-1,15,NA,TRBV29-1,TGCAGCGTGGACCCGGGACAGGAGTTGAACACTGAAGCTTTCTTT,CSVDPGQELNTEAFF
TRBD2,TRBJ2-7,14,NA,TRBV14,TGTGCCAGCGCGCAGGGACTAGCCTTCTACGAGCAGTACTTC,CASAQGLAFYEQYF
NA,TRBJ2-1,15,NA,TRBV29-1,TGCAGCACCACACGACCCGGGACACCATACAATGAGCAGTTCTTC,CSTTRPGTPYNEQFF
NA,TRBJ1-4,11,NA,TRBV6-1,TGTGCCAGCAGTGACCTACTTGCCCTGTTTTTT,CASSDLLALFF
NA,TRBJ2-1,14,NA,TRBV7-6,TGTGCCAGCAGCTTAGTGACAGGAGCGAATGAGCAGTTCTTC,CASSLVTGANEQFF
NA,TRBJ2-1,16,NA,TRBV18,TGTGCCAGCTCACCTCAGGCTGGAGAGGACTACAATGAGCAGTTCTTC,CASSPQAGEDYNEQFF
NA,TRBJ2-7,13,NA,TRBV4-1,TGCGCCAGCAGCCAAGATAGGGGATACATCCAGTACTTC,CASSQDRGYIQYF
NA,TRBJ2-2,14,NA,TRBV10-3,TGTGCCATCTTCGACCCGACAGTCACCGGGGAGCTGTTTTTT,CAIFDPTVTGELFF
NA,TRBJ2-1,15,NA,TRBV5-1,TGCGCCAGCAGCCTGGTGGGAGACAGCTACAATGAGCAGTTCTTC,CASSLVGDSYNEQFF
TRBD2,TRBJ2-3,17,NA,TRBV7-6,TGTGCCAGCAGCTTAGTGTCCGGTCTAGCGGGAAGCGATACGCAGTATTTT,CASSLVSGLAGSDTQYF
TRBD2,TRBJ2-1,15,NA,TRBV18,TGTGCCAGCTCACCCTCCAGCGGGAGCTACAATGAGCAGTTCTTC,CASSPSSGSYNEQFF
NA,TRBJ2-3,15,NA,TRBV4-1,TGCGCCAGCAGCCAAGAGGACATAAGCACAGATACGCAGTATTTT,CASSQEDISTDTQYF
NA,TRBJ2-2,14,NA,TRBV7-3,TGTGCCAGCAGCCGCCGGGCTAACACCGGGGAGCTGTTTTTT,CASSRRANTGELFF
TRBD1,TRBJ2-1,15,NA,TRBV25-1,TGTGCCAGCAGTGAACCGGACAGGGGTGGGAATGAGCAGTTCTTC,CASSEPDRGGNEQFF
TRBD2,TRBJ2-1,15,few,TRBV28,TGTGCCAGCAGTTTGTGGGGGAGGGCCTACAATGAGCAGTTCTTC,CASSLWGRAYNEQFF
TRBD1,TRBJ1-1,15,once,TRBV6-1,TGTGCCAGCAAAGCAGACAGGGGACGGAACACTGAAGCTTTCTTT,CASKADRGRNTEAFF
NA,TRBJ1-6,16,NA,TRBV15,TGTGCCACCAGCAGAGACCGTGGGGGGGGCCACTCACCCCTCCACTTT,CATSRDRGGGHSPLHF
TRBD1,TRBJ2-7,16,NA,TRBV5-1,TGCGCCAGCTTTCCAGACACAGGGGGCGGGCGCCACGAGCAGTACTTC,CASFPDTGGGRHEQYF
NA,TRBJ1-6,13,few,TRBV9,TGTGCCAGCAGCGTAAGGCCTAATTCACCCCTCCACTTT,CASSVRPNSPLHF
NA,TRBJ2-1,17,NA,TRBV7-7,TGTGCCAGCAGGTCCGGGACACCTCCCGAGGAATACAATGAGCAGTTCTTC,CASRSGTPPEEYNEQFF
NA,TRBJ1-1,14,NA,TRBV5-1,TGCGCCAGCAGCTTGAATGGGGGGAACACTGAAGCTTTCTTT,CASSLNGGNTEAFF
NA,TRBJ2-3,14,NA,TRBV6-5,TGTGCCAGCAGTTACTCTGTAGCCACAGATACGCAGTATTTT,CASSYSVATDTQYF
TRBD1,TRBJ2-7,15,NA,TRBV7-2,TGTGCCAGCAGCCACCGGGACAGTAGTGCCTACGAGCAGTACTTC,CASSHRDSSAYEQYF
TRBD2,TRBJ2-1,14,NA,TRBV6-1,TGTGCCAGCAGTGACCGCGGGAGATACAATGAGCAGTTCTTC,CASSDRGRYNEQFF
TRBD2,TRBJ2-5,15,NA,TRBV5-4,TGTGCCAGCAGCTTGGTCTTGGCGGGAGGCGAGACCCAGTACTTC,CASSLVLAGGETQYF
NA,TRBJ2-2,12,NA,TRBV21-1,TGTGCCAGCAGGGGGGATGGCGGGGAGCTGTTTTTT,CASRGDGGELFF
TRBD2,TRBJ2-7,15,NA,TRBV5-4,TGTGCCAGCATCGGACTAGCGGGGGACTCCTACGAGCAGTACTTC,CASIGLAGDSYEQYF
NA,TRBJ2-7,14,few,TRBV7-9,TGTGCCAGCAGCCAAATACCTAGCTCCCCCGAGCAGTACTTC,CASSQIPSSPEQYF
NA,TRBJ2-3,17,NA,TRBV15,TGTGCCACCAGCAGAGATCGCCCAGGGCTTAGCACAGATACGCAGTATTTT,CATSRDRPGLSTDTQYF
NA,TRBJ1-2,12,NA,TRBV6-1,TGTGCCAGCACCGACCGGGGCTATGGCTACACCTTC,CASTDRGYGYTF
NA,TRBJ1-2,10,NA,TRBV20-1,TGCAGTGCTCTTATCTATGGCTACACCTTC,CSALIYGYTF
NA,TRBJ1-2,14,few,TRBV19,TGTGCCAGTAGCCAGCAAGGGGCGGACTATGGCTACACCTTC,CASSQQGADYGYTF
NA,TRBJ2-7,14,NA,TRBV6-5,TGTGCCAGCAGTTACTCAAGGGTCACCTACGAGCAGTACTTC,CASSYSRVTYEQYF
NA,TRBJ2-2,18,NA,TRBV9,TGTGCCAGCAGCTCACGTTTTACAGGAGTCGCGAACACCGGGGAGCTGTTTTTT,CASSSRFTGVANTGELFF
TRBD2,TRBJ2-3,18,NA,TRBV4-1,TGCGCCAGCAGCCAAGAGGCCCTCTTGGCGGGGGATACAGATACGCAGTATTTT,CASSQEALLAGDTDTQYF
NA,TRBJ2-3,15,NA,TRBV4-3,TGCGCCAGCAGCCAAGATTGGGCCCACACAGATACGCAGTATTTT,CASSQDWAHTDTQYF
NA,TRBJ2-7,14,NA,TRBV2,TGTGCCAGCAGTCCCAGTTTAGTACCCTACGAGCAGTACTTC,CASSPSLVPYEQYF
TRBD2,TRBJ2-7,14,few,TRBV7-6,TGTGCCAGCAGCAGTCGGGGGGGCGATTACGAGCAGTACTTC,CASSSRGGDYEQYF
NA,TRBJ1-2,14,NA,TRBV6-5,TGTGCCAGCAGTTACTCGAACGGGGGCCGTGGCTACACCTTC,CASSYSNGGRGYTF